What follows are 31 T cell receptor beta chains derived from one specimen sequenced in a study of shared clonotypes between healthy human individuals. The method was immunoSEQ multiplex PCR; TCRdb's version includes in-frame clones alone and lacks a portion of them. The repertoire has fewer than 850,000 clones, around 72% of them found once; the top ten carry roughly 1.8%. The sequenced material came from memory CD4+ T cells sorted from blood. Regarding subset: CD45RA-negative fraction. The source is a woman aged 25 to 39 in good health.

This clone was counted a single time. V usage is TRBV7-9 and J usage is TRBJ2-7, with no clear D. This CDR3 comprises 12 residues. Germline CDR1 reads SEHNR; CDR2 reads FQNEAQ (reference sequence). V dropped 0 bases and J dropped 2 bases, with 2 bases sitting between them. CDR3 loop: CASSLAPYEQYF. The CDR3 coding sequence is TGTGCCAGCAGCTTAGCGCCCTACGAGCAGTACTTC.

This chain links TRBV11-2 with TRBJ2-3, with TRBD1 identical over 9 bases. This CDR3 has 17 amino acids. The germline gives CDR1 SGHAT, CDR2 FQNNGV. The J segment lost 2 bases and the V segment lost 2 bases, leaving 8 bases of the junction unmatched. The CDR3 DNA is TGTGCCAGCAGCTTAAGCGCCGGGACAGGGAACACAGATACGCAGTATTTT. Protein: CASSLSAGTGNTDTQYF.

The V and J genes are TRBV6-6 and TRBJ2-1; D is perhaps TRBD2 (6 bases). CDR3 length: 15 amino acids. V was trimmed by 2 bases and J by 6 bases, leaving 14 bases between them. From germline, CDR1 is MNHNY and CDR2 SVGAGI (reference sequence). CDR3 DNA sequence: TGTGCCAGCAGTTACGGCGGGACGAGAGCCAATGAGCAGTTCTTC. Residues: CASSYGGTRANEQFF.

This clone came up once. Additional DNA sequences in this sample encode the identical CDR3. J is TRBJ1-4 and V is TRBV7-9, with 11 nucleotides matching TRBD1. This CDR3 spans 14 amino acids. J gave up 8 bases and V 1 base, and 0 bases lay outside the gene matches. Germline lookup yields CDR1 SEHNR and CDR2 FQNEAQ (reference sequence). The chain's CDR3 is CASSLGTGGEKLFF. CDR3 in DNA: TGTGCCAGCAGCTTAGGGACAGGGGGCGAAAAACTGTTTTTT.

The chain has TRBV2 and TRBJ2-1, with TRBD2 matching 9 bases. This CDR3 contains 15 residues. The germline V gene encodes CDR1 SNHLY and CDR2 FYNNEI. V was clipped by 7 bases and J by 0 bases; unmatched bases: 4. The CDR3 DNA follows: TGTGCCAGCAAGCGGGAGGTCGTCTCCTACAATGAGCAGTTCTTC. This gives the protein CASKREVVSYNEQFF.

V is TRBV27 and J is TRBJ2-7; 8 nucleotides align to TRBD2. Germline V gene sequence: CDR1 MNHEY, CDR2 SMNVEV (reference sequence). There are 15 residues in the CDR3. Losses at the gene ends were 4 bases for V and 5 bases for J; bases not matched to a gene: 10. The CDR3 loop reads CASSSEWREAHEQYF. The DNA of the CDR3 is TGTGCCAGCAGTTCGGAGTGGCGGGAGGCTCACGAGCAGTACTTC.

The chain's CDR3 is CASRTDHTEAFF. The CDR3 nucleotides are TGTGCCAGCAGAACAGATCACACTGAAGCTTTCTTT. The rearrangement links TRBV11-2 to TRBJ1-1; D not resolved. The CDR3 sequence is 12 residues long. Germline CDR1 reads SGHAT; CDR2 reads FQNNGV. The ends were cut back, 6 bases at V and 3 bases at J, with 8 bases in the middle.

The chain has TRBV19 and TRBJ1-4; the D gene is possibly TRBD1 (6 bases). The CDR3 is 14 amino acids. V dropped 5 bases and J dropped 5 bases, with 12 bases sitting between them. From germline, CDR1 is LNHDA and CDR2 SQIVND (reference sequence). CDR3 nucleotides: TGTGCCAGTAGTCCCGGGACACAGAATGAAAAACTGTTTTTT. It translates to CASSPGTQNEKLFF.

J is TRBJ2-3 and V is TRBV5-8, with 13 bases lining up with TRBD2. V dropped 7 bases and J dropped 4; count of bases not matched to a gene: 6. In germline, CDR1 is SGHTS, CDR2 YDEGEE. The CDR3 extends over 15 amino acids. CDR3 protein: CASLGLAGAADTQYF. Here the CDR3 DNA reads TGTGCCAGCCTAGGACTAGCGGGAGCCGCAGATACGCAGTATTTT.

This clone came up many times. The chain's CDR3 is CATRTPGSNTGELFF. CDR3 bases: TGTGCCACCCGAACTCCCGGGTCGAACACCGGGGAGCTGTTTTTT. The chain combines TRBV15 with TRBJ2-2; no reliable D call. CDR3 length: 15 residues. Germline V CDR1 and CDR2: LNHNV, YYDKDF (reference sequence). V was pared by 8 bases and J by 0 bases, with 13 bases between.

The chain joins TRBV15 to TRBJ2-5, with D uncertain. The CDR3 length is 11 residues. Trimming cost V 3 bases and J 4 bases, with 3 bases left between them. Per the germline V gene, CDR1 is LNHNV and CDR2 is YYDKDF (reference sequence). DNA for the CDR3: TGTGCCACCAGCAGGGGAGAGACCCAGTACTTC. It yields the protein CATSRGETQYF.

This clone was observed a handful of times. The V call is TRBV11-2, the J call TRBJ2-2, with 10 bases aligning to TRBD2. J gave up 5 bases and V 3 bases, and 3 bases lay outside the gene matches. The CDR3 is 15 amino acids. Germline-derived CDR1 and CDR2 are SGHAT and FQNNGV. The CDR3 DNA sequence: TGTGCCAGCAGCTTGCAACTAGCGGGAACCGGGGAGCTGTTTTTT. This encodes CASSLQLAGTGELFF.

This clone was recorded many times. V is TRBV5-1 and J is TRBJ1-1, with TRBD1 as a possible D gene (5 bases). V was shortened by 4 bases and J by 4 bases, with 14 bases between the two germline ends. CDR1 is SGHRS, CDR2 YFSETQ, per germline. This CDR3 is 14 amino acids long. The CDR3 nucleotides read TGCGCCAGCAGCGCGGTGGGGGGATCCACTGAAGCTTTCTTT. Its protein is CASSAVGGSTEAFF.

The chain is built from TRBV11-2 and TRBJ2-7; tentatively, D is TRBD2 (6 bases). With 1 base removed from V and 2 bases from J, the gap between germline ends came to 15 bases. The CDR3 consists of 16 residues. Germline V gene sequence: CDR1 SGHAT, CDR2 FQNNGV. In DNA form, the CDR3 reads TGTGCCAGCAGCTTAGGGTCTAGCGCTATAGCCTACGAGCAGTACTTC. Protein product: CASSLGSSAIAYEQYF.

The chain is built from TRBV5-1 and TRBJ2-7; 8 nucleotides agree with TRBD1. The CDR3 loop spans 16 amino acids. Germline CDR1 is SGHRS and CDR2 is YFSETQ. The V segment lost 3 bases and the J segment 6 bases; nucleotides outside the gene matches: 14. For the CDR3, the DNA is TGCGCCAGCAGCTCCCTCTCGGGGACAGGTGTGGCCGAGCAGTACTTC. Residues: CASSSLSGTGVAEQYF.

This clone appeared once. Additional DNA sequences in this sample encode the identical CDR3. The genes are TRBV18 and TRBJ1-5; tentative D call: TRBD1 (5 bases). Looked up from germline, CDR1 is KGHSH and CDR2 is LQKENI. The CDR3 consists of 13 residues. The germline V and J ends were trimmed by 3 bases and 7 bases, with 10 bases remaining between them. CDR3 loop: CASSPGRDQPQHF. The DNA of the CDR3 is TGTGCCAGCTCACCGGGCAGGGACCAGCCCCAGCATTTT.

The CDR3 protein is CASSTRQGEKLFF. The CDR3 DNA sequence: TGTGCCAGCAGCACGCGACAGGGCGAAAAACTGTTTTTT. The J gene is TRBJ1-4, the V gene TRBV14; 7 bases are shared with TRBD1. The CDR3 consists of 13 residues. Unmatched junction bases numbered 5, after V lost 5 bases and J lost 8 bases. CDR1 is SGHDN, CDR2 FVKESK, per germline.

The rearrangement links TRBV7-2 to TRBJ2-7; D remains ambiguous. Looked up from germline, CDR1 is SGHTA and CDR2 is FQGNSA. The V end was cut by 5 bases, the J end by 0 bases, with 14 bases between. This CDR3 region has 15 residues. CDR3 in DNA: TGTGCCAGCAGCCCCCAGGTCGCCTTCTCCTACGAGCAGTACTTC. This gives the protein CASSPQVAFSYEQYF.

The chain recombines TRBV28 with TRBJ1-5; D not resolved. CDR1 and CDR2 (germline): MDHEN, SYDVKM. The CDR3 spans 13 residues. V was cut by 5 bases and J by 5 bases, with 10 bases left in between. The CDR3 DNA sequence: TGTGCCAGCAGTCCCCGGTGGGATCAGCCCCAGCATTTT. Amino acid sequence: CASSPRWDQPQHF.

The CDR3 nucleotides read TGTGCCAGCAGCTTGAGTTCCACTACGGCTGGCCGCACAGATACGCAGTATTTT. Protein: CASSLSSTTAGRTDTQYF. The V gene is TRBV5-4, the J gene TRBJ2-3, with D unresolved. Looked up from germline, CDR1 is SGHNT and CDR2 is YYREEE (reference sequence). There are 18 residues in the CDR3. Trimming removed 1 base at V and 1 base at J, with 19 bases between.

This chain links TRBV19 with TRBJ1-5, with 10 bases matching TRBD1. Germline trimming cut 3 bases from V and 2 bases from J; bases unmatched to any gene: 7. The V gene's germline CDR1 is LNHDA and CDR2 SQIVND (reference sequence). CDR3 length equals 17 residues. The CDR3 loop is CASSISGTGAGNQPQHF. In DNA, the CDR3 is TGTGCCAGTAGTATTTCAGGGACAGGGGCCGGCAATCAGCCCCAGCATTTT.

The chain has TRBV6-4 and TRBJ1-2; D unclear. CDR1 is MRHNA, CDR2 SNTAGT, per germline. The germline V and J ends were trimmed by 3 bases and 3 bases, with 14 bases remaining between them. The CDR3 is 15 amino acids. CDR3 in DNA: TGTGCCAGCAGTGAAGGTTCAATCAGATACTATGGCTACACCTTC. The encoded protein is CASSEGSIRYYGYTF.

On this clone: Other DNA sequences from this sample encode an identical CDR3 as well. The rearrangement joins TRBV20-1 to TRBJ2-3; D remains unclear. V was shortened by 3 bases and J by 5 bases, with 6 bases between the two germline ends. The CDR3 has 11 amino acids. Germline assignment: CDR1 DFQATT and CDR2 SNEGSKA (reference sequence). The CDR3 loop is CSARGGDTQYF. CDR3 bases: TGCAGTGCTAGGGGTGGAGATACGCAGTATTTT.

For this clone: At one of its ends the junction is not consistent with the germline gene, which may arise from a read error. The chain employs TRBV29-1 and TRBJ1-3; 7 nucleotides line up with TRBD1. CDR1 is SQVTM and CDR2 is ANQGSEA in the germline V gene. The CDR3 is 14 residues long. CDR3 sequence (DNA): TGCAGCGTAGAAGGGGGCAGCTTTGGAAACACCATATATTTT. Protein sequence: CSVEGGSFGNTIYF. Full variable domain (missing parts from reference TRBV29-1 and TRBJ1-3): SAVISQKPSRDICQRGTSLTIQCQVDSQVTMMFWYRQQPGQSLTLIATANQGSEATYESGFVIDKFPISRPNLTFSTLTVSNMSPEDSSIYLCSVEGGSFGNTIYFGEGSWLTVV.

The chain combines TRBV5-1 with TRBJ2-2; 12 nucleotides line up with TRBD1. The CDR3 consists of 14 residues. With 4 bases clipped from V and 16 bases from J, the junction kept 11 bases outside the gene matches. CDR1 and CDR2 from the germline V gene are SGHRS and YFSETQ. The CDR3 coding sequence is TGCGCCAGCAGCACCGGGACAGGGGGCTTGGTTCCGTTTTTT. Amino acids: CASSTGTGGLVPFF.

In its sample, this clone was seen once. This chain links TRBV28 with TRBJ2-7; the match to TRBD1 covers 9 bases. The germline V gene has CDR1 MDHEN and CDR2 SYDVKM. Trimming at V came to 4 bases and at J to 5 bases, leaving 9 bases not matched to a gene. The CDR3 is made up of 15 amino acids. CDR3 amino acids: CASSSWTGAANEQYF. The CDR3 DNA follows: TGTGCCAGCAGTTCCTGGACAGGGGCTGCCAACGAGCAGTACTTC.

In regard to this clone: A much larger clone differs from this one at a single base, so this may be a read error. The V gene is TRBV30, the J gene TRBJ2-7; TRBD1 matches 7 bases. This CDR3 has 13 amino acids. The germline V gene encodes CDR1 GTSNPN and CDR2 SVGIG (reference sequence). Trimming at V came to 8 bases and at J to 1 base, leaving 8 bases not matched to a gene. CDR3 residues: CARTGPPSYEQYF. Written as DNA, the CDR3 is TGTGCCCGGACAGGTCCCCCTTCCTACGAGCAGTACTTC.

The chain joins TRBV7-6 to TRBJ2-5; D is perhaps TRBD1 (6 bases). CDR1 is SGHVS, CDR2 FNYEAQ, per germline. V shed 3 bases and J shed 5 bases, with 13 bases lying between them. This CDR3 has 14 residues. CDR3 region: CASSFPGELETQYF. As DNA, the CDR3 is TGTGCCAGCAGCTTCCCAGGGGAGTTGGAGACCCAGTACTTC.

The chain joins TRBV7-9 to TRBJ2-1, with D unresolved. CDR3 size: 13 residues. Germline values: CDR1 SEHNR, CDR2 FQNEAQ (reference sequence). V shed 5 bases and J shed 6 bases, with 11 bases lying between them. The CDR3 protein is CASSRQQINEQFF. CDR3 in DNA: TGTGCCAGCAGCCGACAACAGATCAATGAGCAGTTCTTC.

The chain employs TRBV9 and TRBJ2-1, with D unclear. The CDR3 consists of 15 residues. The germline V gene has CDR1 SGDLS and CDR2 YYNGEE. Between the trimmed V and J ends, which lost 4 bases and 3 bases, there was a span of 14 bases. CDR3 residues: CASSQRQDGYNEQFF. The CDR3 region has the DNA TGTGCCAGCAGCCAACGTCAGGACGGCTACAATGAGCAGTTCTTC.

This sequence joins TRBV7-7 and TRBJ2-5, with D possibly TRBD2 on 5 matching bases. The CDR3 runs to 13 residues. Trimming took 1 base from V and 5 from J, leaving 8 bases between them. Germline values: CDR1 SSHAT, CDR2 FNYEAQ (reference sequence). The CDR3 DNA sequence: TGTGCCAGCAGCTTAGACGGGGTCGAGACCCAGTACTTC. Translation: CASSLDGVETQYF.